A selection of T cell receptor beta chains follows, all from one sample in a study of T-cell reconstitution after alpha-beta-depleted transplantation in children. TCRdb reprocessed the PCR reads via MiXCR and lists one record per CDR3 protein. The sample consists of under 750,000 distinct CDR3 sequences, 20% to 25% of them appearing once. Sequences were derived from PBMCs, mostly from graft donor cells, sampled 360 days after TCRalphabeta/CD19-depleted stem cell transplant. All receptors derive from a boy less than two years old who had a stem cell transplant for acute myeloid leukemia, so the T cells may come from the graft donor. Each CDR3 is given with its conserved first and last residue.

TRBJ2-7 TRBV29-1 CREPDWGPGQGFSEQYF
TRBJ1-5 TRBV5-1 CASSPRPSGEANQPQHF
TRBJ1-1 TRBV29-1 CSVGGKVEAFF
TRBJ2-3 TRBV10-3 CAISEQRDTQYF
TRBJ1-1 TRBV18 CASSPDPGSRIF
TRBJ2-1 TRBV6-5 CASSYLTVRSYNEQFF
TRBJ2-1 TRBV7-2 CASSLVTSYEQFF
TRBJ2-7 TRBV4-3 CASSQRLAGGFAYEQYF
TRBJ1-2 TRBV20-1 CSSSRGLGDGYTF
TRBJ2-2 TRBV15 CATSRFGTGEVLGSGELFF
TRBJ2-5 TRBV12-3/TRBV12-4 CASSLVRKETQYF
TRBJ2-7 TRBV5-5 CASSVTGQETYEQYF
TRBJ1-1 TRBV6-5 CASSYGEGSTEAFF
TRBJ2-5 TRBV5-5 CASSLIATSKETQYF
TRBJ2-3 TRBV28 CASSPSDSHSTDTQYF
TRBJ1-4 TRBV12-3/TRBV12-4 CASSLPGGGKLFF
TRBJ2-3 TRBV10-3 CAIRPVSGSSTDTQYF
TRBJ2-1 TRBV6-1 CASSQVRQVNEQFF
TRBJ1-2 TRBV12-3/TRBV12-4 CASSAGAANGYTF
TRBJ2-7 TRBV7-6 CASRRREGYEQYF
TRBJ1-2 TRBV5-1 CASSLGTVNYGYTF
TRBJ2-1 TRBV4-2 CASSQAYGTEAYNEQFF
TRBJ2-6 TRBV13 CASSLGTGGLGANVLTF
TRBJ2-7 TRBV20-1 CSASWGDRYEQYF
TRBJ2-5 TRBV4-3 CASSPGQGAGETQYF
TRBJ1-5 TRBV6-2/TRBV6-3 CASSGQLASNQPQHF
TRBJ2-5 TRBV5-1 CASRRTSGGKETQYF
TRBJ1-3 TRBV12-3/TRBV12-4 CASSVQGANTIYF
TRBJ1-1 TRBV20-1 CSANYLPHFYRMDDMNTEAFF
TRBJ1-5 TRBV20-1 CSAETGGQPQHF
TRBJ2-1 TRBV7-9 CASSLSSGGAVYNEQFF
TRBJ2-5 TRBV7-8 CASRSDIGGWEETQYF
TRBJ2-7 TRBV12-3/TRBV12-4 CASSLTSGLEQYF
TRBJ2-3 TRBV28 CASWRDRGLDTQYF
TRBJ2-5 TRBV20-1 CSATTGTSVWAQETQYF
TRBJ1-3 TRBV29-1 CSATPNSGNTIYF
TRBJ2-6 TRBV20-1 CCARQGASGANVLTF
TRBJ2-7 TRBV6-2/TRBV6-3 CASSERTGAYEQYF
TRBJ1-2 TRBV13 CASSSGGDYGYTF
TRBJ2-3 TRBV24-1 CATSDPGTSGPSTDTQYF
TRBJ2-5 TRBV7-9 CASSPYRGGWQETQYF
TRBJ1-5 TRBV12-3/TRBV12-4 CASSWSGESSNQPQHF
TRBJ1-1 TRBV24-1 CATSDLAGRYTEAFF
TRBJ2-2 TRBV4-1 CASSPLANPGELFF
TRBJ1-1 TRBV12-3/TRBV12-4 CASSAYHVNTEAFF